This T cell receptor beta chain is from a study of CD8 T cells in ankylosing spondylitis (dated by TCRdb to about 2017). Context from the whole study: The study set out to find disease-linked TCR variants by profiling T cell receptor beta repertoires in ankylosing spondylitis patients and healthy donors. In total, the full study cohort was made up of roughly 100 healthy donors and 25 to 30 ankylosing spondylitis patients. Peripheral blood was sampled, and synovial fluid was additionally collected from ankylosing spondylitis patients.

The CDR3 goes from the cysteine to the phenylalanine over 15 residues. Only CDR3 DNA remains: 45 bases, in frame from the first base. CDR1 is given as DFQATT and CDR2 as SNEGSKA, both from the germline V gene (reference sequence). Trimming removed 0 bases from V and 3 bases from J; the gene matches leave 4 bases unexplained. Summary of the overall study and its limitations: Some TCR beta motif variants had previously been reported in synovial fluid and blood of reactive arthritis patients, which suggested common disease-initiation mechanisms. The disease-linked clones had a CD8+ phenotype and were found at relatively low frequencies in peripheral blood. The disease-linked clones were reported as significantly enriched in matched synovial fluid samples from ankylosing spondylitis patients. Blood from ankylosing spondylitis patients appeared to be characterized by a TCR beta motif made up of about 8 highly homologous amino acid variants.

The sample holds a few counts of this clonotype. It has no known antigen specificity. Nothing much larger sits one base from this clone, and base qualities are not available. Sequenced using an Illumina HiSeq 2500. Quantitative 5'-RACE with molecular barcodes was the method used to prepare the TCR beta libraries. Regarding the original processing steps: A new computational method, built on a probabilistic model of VDJ rearrangement, was used to identify disease-linked TCR variants. TCRdb reprocessed the public reads (quality trimming at Q25 with fastp, clone calling with MiXCR) and kept in-frame beta chains. Duplicate CDR3 protein sequences are folded into a single record with the most common DNA and genes. The V and J calls follow TCRdb's processing rather than the paper's. This sample holds 350,000 to 450,000 distinct CDR3 sequences; roughly 27% were observed only once. The ten largest clones take up 0.89% of the sample.

The sequence links TRBV20-1 to TRBJ2-1; 8 bases in the junction line up with TRBD2. The clonotype originates from a male donor with ankylosing spondylitis. Input material: blood, either unsorted or a sorted T cell fraction (not recorded which). The DNA sequence follows: TGCAGTGCTAGAGAGTTTAGCGGGAACTACAATGAGCAGTTCTTC. Protein translation: CSAREFSGNYNEQFF.